The next 5 T cell receptor beta chains were all read from a single sample in a study of blood T cell repertoires in COVID-19 (dated by TCRdb to about 2020). The library came from the immunoSEQ multiplex PCR assay. Imported from immuneACCESS, the table was reduced by TCRdb to in-frame sequences with V and J called. These copies leave out some clones; in studies compared against another copy, an unresolved V gene accounts for under half, and the cause of the remainder is not known. Across this sample there are 150,000 to 200,000 clones, with around 83% seen only once. Of the sample, over 6% falls within the top ten clones. Sequences were obtained from peripheral blood. These receptors came from an older woman with COVID-19, enrolled during active disease.

This chain links TRBV5-1 with TRBJ2-1; 10 bases are a match to TRBD1. The V and J ends lost 5 bases and 8 bases, in that order; junction bases with no gene match: 10. The V gene's germline CDR1 is SGHRS and CDR2 YFSETQ. The CDR3 has 15 amino acids. CDR3 sequence: CASRTRDRGSDEQFF. As DNA, the CDR3 is TGCGCCAGCAGAACTCGGGACAGGGGTTCGGATGAGCAGTTCTTC.

Concerning this clone: One end of the junction does not line up with germline, which may come from a read error. The rearrangement joins TRBV28 to TRBJ2-1; 11 bases align to TRBD2. The germline gives CDR1 MDHEN, CDR2 SYDVKM. This CDR3 has 12 amino acids. The CDR3 loop reads CASSRRLAGSVF. In DNA, the CDR3 is TGTGCCAGCAGTCGTAGACTAGCGGGATCGGTCTTC.

This clone was recorded once. V usage is TRBV7-2 and J usage is TRBJ2-3, with TRBD2 matching over 9 bases. V dropped 5 bases and J dropped 3; count of bases not matched to a gene: 9. Germline assignment: CDR1 SGHTA and CDR2 FQGNSA. This CDR3 is built from 16 residues. The CDR3 nucleotides are TGTGCCAGCAGCAAGACTAGCGGTGGGGGGACAGATACGCAGTATTTT. Its protein is CASSKTSGGGTDTQYF.

The chain employs TRBV9 and TRBJ1-1, with D maybe TRBD1 (6 bases). The V end lost 5 bases, the J end lost 1 base, and 15 bases lay between the germline ends. The CDR3 is 15 amino acids. Germline assignment: CDR1 SGDLS and CDR2 YYNGEE. In DNA form, the CDR3 reads TGTGCCAGCAGTCCTAAATCGACAGGGAACACTGAAGCTTTCTTT. It specifies CASSPKSTGNTEAFF.

The chain carries TRBV5-1 and TRBJ2-5; D possibly corresponds to TRBD2 (5 bases). Germline CDR1 is SGHRS and CDR2 is YFSETQ. Trimming removed 6 bases from V and 4 bases from J, with 19 bases in between. The CDR3 totals 15 residues. CDR3 sequence reads: CASNPTPGGRETQYF. The CDR3, as DNA: TGCGCCAGCAATCCCACGCCTGGAGGTCGAGAGACCCAGTACTTC. Full variable domain (outside the CDR3, taken from reference TRBV5-1 and TRBJ2-5): KAGVTQTPRYLIKTRGQQVTLSCSPISGHRSVSWYQQTPGQGLQFLFEYFSETQRNKGNFPGRFSGRQFSNSRSEMNVSTLELGDSALYLCASNPTPGGRETQYFGPGTRLLVL.